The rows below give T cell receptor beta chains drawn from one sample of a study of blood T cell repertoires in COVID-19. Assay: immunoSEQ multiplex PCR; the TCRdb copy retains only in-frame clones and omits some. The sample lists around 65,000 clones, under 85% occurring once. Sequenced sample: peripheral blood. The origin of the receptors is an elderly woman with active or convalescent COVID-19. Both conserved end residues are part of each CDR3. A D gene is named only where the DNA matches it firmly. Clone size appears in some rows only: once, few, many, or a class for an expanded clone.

cdr3_aa: CASSQAMYGYTF
cdr3_nt: TGTGCCAGCAGCCAAGCTATGTATGGCTACACCTTC
clone_size: NA
j_call: TRBJ1-2
d_call: NA
v_call: TRBV14

cdr3_aa: CASSVGRVAGNTIYF
cdr3_nt: TGTGCCAGCAGCGTTGGCAGGGTGGCTGGAAACACCATATATTTT
clone_size: NA
j_call: TRBJ1-3
d_call: NA
v_call: TRBV9

cdr3_aa: CASSFGGLQNEQFF
cdr3_nt: TGCGCCAGCAGCTTCGGTGGGCTACAGAATGAGCAGTTCTTC
clone_size: NA
j_call: TRBJ2-1
d_call: NA
v_call: TRBV5-1

cdr3_aa: CASSLPGGELFF
cdr3_nt: TGCGCCAGCAGCTTGCCCGGCGGGGAGCTGTTTTTT
clone_size: NA
j_call: TRBJ2-2
d_call: NA
v_call: TRBV5-1

cdr3_aa: CASSESTGVEQPQHF
cdr3_nt: TGCGCCAGCAGTGAGTCGACGGGGGTGGAACAGCCCCAGCATTTT
clone_size: few
j_call: TRBJ1-5
d_call: NA
v_call: TRBV10-1

cdr3_aa: CASQRGISYEQYF
cdr3_nt: TGTGCCAGTCAGCGGGGAATCTCCTACGAGCAGTACTTC
clone_size: NA
j_call: TRBJ2-7
d_call: TRBD2
v_call: TRBV6-5

cdr3_aa: CASREGQGNTGELFF
cdr3_nt: TGTGCCAGCAGGGAAGGACAGGGAAACACCGGGGAGCTGTTTTTT
clone_size: NA
j_call: TRBJ2-2
d_call: TRBD1
v_call: TRBV7-3

cdr3_aa: CASRTGDTQYF
cdr3_nt: TGTGCCAGCAGGACAGGGGATACGCAGTATTTT
clone_size: NA
j_call: TRBJ2-3
d_call: TRBD1
v_call: TRBV12-3/TRBV12-4

cdr3_aa: CASSQAPWTSGYNTDTQYF
cdr3_nt: TGCGCCAGCAGCCAAGCGCCCTGGACTAGCGGATATAACACAGATACGCAGTATTTT
clone_size: NA
j_call: TRBJ2-3
d_call: TRBD2
v_call: TRBV4-1

cdr3_aa: CASRGTEYGYTF
cdr3_nt: TGTGCCAGCAGGGGGACAGAGTATGGCTACACCTTC
clone_size: NA
j_call: TRBJ1-2
d_call: TRBD1
v_call: TRBV6-5

cdr3_aa: CASRDRGVSGYTF
cdr3_nt: TGCGCCAGCAGAGACAGGGGGGTGAGTGGCTACACCTTC
clone_size: NA
j_call: TRBJ1-2
d_call: TRBD1
v_call: TRBV4-1

cdr3_aa: CASSPRPGQQGETQYF
cdr3_nt: TGTGCCAGCAGCCCCCGCCCGGGACAGCAAGGGGAGACCCAGTACTTC
clone_size: NA
j_call: TRBJ2-5
d_call: TRBD1
v_call: TRBV11-3

cdr3_aa: CASSRGRGSDQPQHF
cdr3_nt: TGTGCCAGCAGCCGCGGGAGAGGGAGCGATCAGCCCCAGCATTTT
clone_size: few
j_call: TRBJ1-5
d_call: NA
v_call: TRBV3-1/TRBV3-2

cdr3_aa: CASSLDPVGTSGGRSSYEQYF
cdr3_nt: TGCGCCAGCAGCTTGGACCCCGTAGGGACTAGCGGGGGGCGGAGCTCCTACGAGCAGTACTTC
clone_size: NA
j_call: TRBJ2-7
d_call: TRBD2
v_call: TRBV5-1

cdr3_aa: CASSLSLAGSTDTQYF
cdr3_nt: TGCGCCAGCAGCCTCTCGCTAGCGGGAAGCACAGATACGCAGTATTTT
clone_size: NA
j_call: TRBJ2-3
d_call: TRBD2
v_call: TRBV5-1

cdr3_aa: CASSRDYQVMQFF
cdr3_nt: TGTGCCAGCAGCCGAGATTACCAGGTAATGCAGTTCTTC
clone_size: NA
j_call: TRBJ2-1
d_call: NA
v_call: TRBV11-3

cdr3_aa: CASSKDRAPDTQYF
cdr3_nt: TGTGCCAGCAGCAAAGACAGGGCCCCAGATACGCAGTATTTT
clone_size: once
j_call: TRBJ2-3
d_call: TRBD1
v_call: TRBV7-8

cdr3_aa: CASSEGTGTNTEAFF
cdr3_nt: TGCGCCAGCAGCGAAGGGACAGGGACGAACACTGAAGCTTTCTTT
clone_size: NA
j_call: TRBJ1-1
d_call: TRBD1
v_call: TRBV5-1

cdr3_aa: CASSHRVNTEAFF
cdr3_nt: TGTGCCAGCAGCCACAGGGTGAACACTGAAGCTTTCTTT
clone_size: NA
j_call: TRBJ1-1
d_call: NA
v_call: TRBV6-5

cdr3_aa: CASSQAGTASDGYTF
cdr3_nt: TGCGCCAGCAGCCAAGCAGGGACAGCAAGCGATGGCTACACCTTC
clone_size: NA
j_call: TRBJ1-2
d_call: TRBD1
v_call: TRBV4-1

cdr3_aa: CASSPSNSNQETQYF
cdr3_nt: TGTGCCAGCAGCCCCTCAAACAGTAACCAAGAGACCCAGTACTTC
clone_size: NA
j_call: TRBJ2-5
d_call: NA
v_call: TRBV3-1/TRBV3-2

cdr3_aa: CAISDHRGTEAYTF
cdr3_nt: TGTGCCATCAGTGACCATCGGGGGACTGAGGCCTACACCTTC
clone_size: NA
j_call: TRBJ1-2
d_call: NA
v_call: TRBV10-3

cdr3_aa: CASSYSGVGEDTQYF
cdr3_nt: TGTGCCAGCAGTTACTCTGGGGTAGGGGAAGATACGCAGTATTTT
clone_size: NA
j_call: TRBJ2-3
d_call: NA
v_call: TRBV6-5

cdr3_aa: CASSSQGVEKLFF
cdr3_nt: TGTGCCAGCAGCTCACAGGGGGTGGAAAAACTGTTTTTT
clone_size: NA
j_call: TRBJ1-4
d_call: TRBD1
v_call: TRBV7-9

cdr3_aa: CASSDLQGIGNQPQHF
cdr3_nt: TGTGCCAGTAGTGATCTACAGGGGATTGGCAATCAGCCCCAGCATTTT
clone_size: NA
j_call: TRBJ1-5
d_call: TRBD1
v_call: TRBV19

cdr3_aa: CASSSYGTQAFF
cdr3_nt: TGTGCCAGTTCATCCTACGGGACTCAAGCTTTCTTT
clone_size: NA
j_call: TRBJ1-1
d_call: NA
v_call: TRBV19

cdr3_aa: CASRGGWEKLFF
cdr3_nt: TGTGCCAGCCGGGGGGGCTGGGAAAAACTGTTTTTT
clone_size: NA
j_call: TRBJ1-4
d_call: NA
v_call: TRBV25-1

cdr3_aa: CASSQDMPGANTGELFF
cdr3_nt: TGCGCCAGCAGCCAAGATATGCCGGGGGCGAACACCGGGGAGCTGTTTTTT
clone_size: NA
j_call: TRBJ2-2
d_call: NA
v_call: TRBV4-1

cdr3_aa: CASSSSAGESYTF
cdr3_nt: TGTGCCAGCAGCTCCTCAGCAGGGGAGAGCTACACCTTC
clone_size: NA
j_call: TRBJ1-2
d_call: NA
v_call: TRBV7-3

cdr3_aa: CASSQDGRSRRPNTGELFF
cdr3_nt: TGCGCCAGCAGCCAAGATGGAAGATCGCGGAGGCCAAACACCGGGGAGCTGTTTTTT
clone_size: NA
j_call: TRBJ2-2
d_call: NA
v_call: TRBV4-1

cdr3_aa: CASGSSPGFGYTF
cdr3_nt: TGTGCCAGCGGGTCATCCCCAGGGTTTGGCTACACCTTC
clone_size: once
j_call: TRBJ1-2
d_call: NA
v_call: TRBV25-1

cdr3_aa: CASSMDRGNQPQHF
cdr3_nt: TGTGCCAGCAGTATGGACAGGGGGAATCAGCCCCAGCATTTT
clone_size: NA
j_call: TRBJ1-5
d_call: TRBD1
v_call: TRBV27

cdr3_aa: CASSESRGNQPQHF
cdr3_nt: TGCGCCAGCAGTGAGAGTCGGGGCAATCAGCCCCAGCATTTT
clone_size: NA
j_call: TRBJ1-5
d_call: NA
v_call: TRBV10-1